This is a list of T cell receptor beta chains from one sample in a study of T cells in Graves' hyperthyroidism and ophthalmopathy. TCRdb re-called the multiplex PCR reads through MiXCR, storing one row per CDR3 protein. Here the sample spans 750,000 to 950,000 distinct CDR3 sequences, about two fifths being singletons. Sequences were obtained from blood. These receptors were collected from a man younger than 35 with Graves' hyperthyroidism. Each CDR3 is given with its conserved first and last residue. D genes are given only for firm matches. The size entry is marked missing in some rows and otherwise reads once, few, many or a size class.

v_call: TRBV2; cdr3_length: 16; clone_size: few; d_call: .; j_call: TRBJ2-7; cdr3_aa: CASSVEAGRGYYEQYF; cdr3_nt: TGTGCCAGCAGTGTCGAGGCAGGACGGGGTTACTACGAGCAGTACTTC
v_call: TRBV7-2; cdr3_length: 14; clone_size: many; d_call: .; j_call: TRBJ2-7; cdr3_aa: CASSWSGGSYEQYF; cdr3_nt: TGTGCCAGCAGCTGGTCCGGAGGGTCCTACGAGCAGTACTTC
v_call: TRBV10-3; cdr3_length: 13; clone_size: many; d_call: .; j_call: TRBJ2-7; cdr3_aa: CAINPGGNYEQYF; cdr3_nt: TGTGCCATCAACCCGGGCGGAAACTACGAGCAGTACTTC
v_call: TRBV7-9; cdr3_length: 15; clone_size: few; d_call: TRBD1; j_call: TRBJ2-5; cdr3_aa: CASSPDRGALETQYF; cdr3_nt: TGTGCCAGCAGCCCCGACAGGGGCGCCCTGGAGACCCAGTACTTC
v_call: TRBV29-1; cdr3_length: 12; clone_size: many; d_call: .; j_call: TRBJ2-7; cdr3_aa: CSVEGEHYEQYF; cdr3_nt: TGCAGCGTTGAAGGAGAGCACTACGAGCAGTACTTC
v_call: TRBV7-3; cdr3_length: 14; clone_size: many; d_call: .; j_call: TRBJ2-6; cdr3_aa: CASSSRLQVAVLTF; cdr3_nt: TGTGCCAGCAGCTCCCGCCTGCAAGTTGCCGTCCTGACTTTC
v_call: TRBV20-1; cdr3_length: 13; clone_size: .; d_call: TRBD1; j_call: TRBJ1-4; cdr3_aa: CSAREGAQAKLFF; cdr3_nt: TGCAGTGCTAGGGAGGGGGCGCAGGCAAAACTGTTTTTT
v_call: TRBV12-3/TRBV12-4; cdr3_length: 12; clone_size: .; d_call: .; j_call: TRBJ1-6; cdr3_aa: CASSLIGRALHF; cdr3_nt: TGTGCCAGCAGTTTGATAGGCCGGGCCCTCCACTTT
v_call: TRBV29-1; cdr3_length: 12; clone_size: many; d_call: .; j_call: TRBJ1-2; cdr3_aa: CSVEENFYGYTF; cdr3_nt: TGCAGCGTTGAAGAGAACTTCTATGGCTACACCTTC
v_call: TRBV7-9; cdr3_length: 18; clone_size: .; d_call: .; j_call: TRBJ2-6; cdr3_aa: CASSFPTSIATGANVLTF; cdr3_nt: TGTGCCAGCAGTTTCCCTACTAGCATCGCAACTGGGGCCAACGTCCTGACTTTC
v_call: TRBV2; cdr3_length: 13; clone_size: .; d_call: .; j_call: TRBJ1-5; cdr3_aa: CASGSSSNQPQHF; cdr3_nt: TGTGCCAGCGGCAGTAGTAGCAATCAGCCCCAGCATTTT
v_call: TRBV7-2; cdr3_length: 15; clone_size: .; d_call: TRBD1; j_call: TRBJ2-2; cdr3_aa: CASSFDRVSTGELFF; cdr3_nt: TGTGCCAGCAGTTTCGACAGGGTTTCCACCGGGGAGCTGTTTTTT
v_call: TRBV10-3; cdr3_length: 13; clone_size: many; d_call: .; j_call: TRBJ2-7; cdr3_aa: CAISPQGPNEQYF; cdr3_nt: TGTGCCATCAGCCCACAGGGTCCCAACGAGCAGTACTTC
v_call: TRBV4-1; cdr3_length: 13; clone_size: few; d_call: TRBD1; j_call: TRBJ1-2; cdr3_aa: CASSQDLDRVFTF; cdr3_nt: TGCGCCAGCAGCCAAGATTTGGACAGGGTGTTTACCTTC
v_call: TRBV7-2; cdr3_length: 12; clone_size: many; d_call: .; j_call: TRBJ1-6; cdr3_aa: CASRRTNSPLHF; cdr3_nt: TGTGCCAGCAGACGGACTAATTCACCCCTCCACTTT
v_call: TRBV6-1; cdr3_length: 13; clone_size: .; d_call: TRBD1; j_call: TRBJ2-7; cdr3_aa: CASRDRVTYEQYF; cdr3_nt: TGTGCCAGCAGGGACAGGGTCACCTACGAGCAGTACTTC
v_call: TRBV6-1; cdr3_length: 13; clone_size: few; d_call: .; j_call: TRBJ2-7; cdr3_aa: CASRTVTIDEQYF; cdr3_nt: TGTGCCAGCAGGACAGTTACAATCGACGAGCAGTACTTC
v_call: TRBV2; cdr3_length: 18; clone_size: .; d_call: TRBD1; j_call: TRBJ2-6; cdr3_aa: CASSHHRDRVPGANVLTF; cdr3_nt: TGTGCCAGCAGCCACCACCGGGACAGGGTACCTGGGGCCAACGTCCTGACTTTC
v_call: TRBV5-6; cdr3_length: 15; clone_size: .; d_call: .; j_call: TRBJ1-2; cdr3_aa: CASSLDLEGGYGYTF; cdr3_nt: TGTGCCAGCAGCTTGGACCTGGAGGGTGGGTATGGCTACACCTTC
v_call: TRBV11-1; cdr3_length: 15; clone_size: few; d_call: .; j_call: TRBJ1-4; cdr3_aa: CASSLGYTGGEKLFF; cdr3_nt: TGTGCCAGCAGCTTGGGATACACAGGAGGAGAAAAACTGTTTTTT
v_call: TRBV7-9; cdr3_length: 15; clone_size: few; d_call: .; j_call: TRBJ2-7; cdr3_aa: CASSPDLDLPYEQYF; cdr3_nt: TGTGCCAGCAGCCCGGACCTCGACCTCCCCTACGAGCAGTACTTC
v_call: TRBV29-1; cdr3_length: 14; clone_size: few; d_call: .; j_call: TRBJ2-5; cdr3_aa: CSGSGTEGRETQYF; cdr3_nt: TGCAGCGGTTCCGGGACGGAGGGGAGGGAGACCCAGTACTTC
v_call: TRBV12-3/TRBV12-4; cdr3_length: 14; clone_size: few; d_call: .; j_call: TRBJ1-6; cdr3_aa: CASSLGQGIGPLHF; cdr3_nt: TGTGCCAGCAGTTTAGGGCAGGGCATTGGACCCCTCCACTTT
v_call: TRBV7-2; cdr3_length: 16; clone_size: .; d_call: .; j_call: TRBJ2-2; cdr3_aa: CASSQDPGWNTGELFF; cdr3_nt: TGTGCCAGCAGCCAAGACCCGGGATGGAACACCGGGGAGCTGTTTTTT
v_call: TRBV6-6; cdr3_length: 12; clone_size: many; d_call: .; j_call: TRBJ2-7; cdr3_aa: CASSYSRGEQYF; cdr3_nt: TGTGCCAGCAGTTACTCACGAGGCGAGCAGTACTTC
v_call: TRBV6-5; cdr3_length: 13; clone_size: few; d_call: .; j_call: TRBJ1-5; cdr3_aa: CASKGGVDQPQHF; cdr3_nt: TGTGCCAGCAAAGGGGGGGTGGATCAGCCCCAGCATTTT
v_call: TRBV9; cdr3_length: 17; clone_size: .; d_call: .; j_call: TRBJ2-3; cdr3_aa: CASSVAEGLVFTDTQYF; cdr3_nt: TGTGCCAGCAGCGTAGCGGAGGGACTCGTCTTCACAGATACGCAGTATTTT
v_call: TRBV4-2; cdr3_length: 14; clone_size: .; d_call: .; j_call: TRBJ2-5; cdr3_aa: CASSKRSEAETQYF; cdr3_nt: TGTGCCAGCAGCAAGCGGTCGGAGGCAGAGACCCAGTACTTC
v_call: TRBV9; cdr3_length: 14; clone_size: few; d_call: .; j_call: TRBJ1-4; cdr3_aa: CASGGSSTNEKLFF; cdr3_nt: TGTGCCAGCGGGGGGTCGTCAACTAATGAAAAACTGTTTTTT
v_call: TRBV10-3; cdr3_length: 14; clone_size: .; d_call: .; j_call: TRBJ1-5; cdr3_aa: CARDQGRRNQPQHF; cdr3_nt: TGTGCCAGAGATCAGGGGAGGCGCAATCAGCCCCAGCATTTT
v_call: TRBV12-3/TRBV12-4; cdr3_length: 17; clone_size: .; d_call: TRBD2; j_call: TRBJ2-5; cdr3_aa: CASSEWRAGGTQETQYF; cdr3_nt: TGTGCCAGCAGTGAGTGGCGAGCGGGAGGAACCCAAGAGACCCAGTACTTC
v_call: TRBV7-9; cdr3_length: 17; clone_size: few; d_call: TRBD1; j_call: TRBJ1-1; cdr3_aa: CASSLEAGGEVNTEAFF; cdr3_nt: TGTGCCAGCAGCTTAGAGGCAGGGGGCGAAGTGAACACTGAAGCTTTCTTT
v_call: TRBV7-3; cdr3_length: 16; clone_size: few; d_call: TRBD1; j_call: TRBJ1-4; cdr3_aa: CASSFRRDHRGEKLFF; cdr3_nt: TGTGCCAGCAGCTTCCGCCGGGACCACAGGGGTGAAAAACTGTTTTTT
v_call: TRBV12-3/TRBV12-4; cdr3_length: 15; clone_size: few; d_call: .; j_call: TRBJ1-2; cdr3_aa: CASSRTLKGDYGYTF; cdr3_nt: TGTGCCAGCAGTCGGACCCTTAAGGGAGACTATGGCTACACCTTC
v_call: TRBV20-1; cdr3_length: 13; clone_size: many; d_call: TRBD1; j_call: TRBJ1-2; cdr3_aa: CSALGQEGMGYTF; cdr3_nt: TGCAGTGCCCTCGGACAGGAAGGCATGGGCTACACCTTC
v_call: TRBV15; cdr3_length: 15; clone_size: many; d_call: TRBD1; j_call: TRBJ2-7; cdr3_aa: CATSRETGGSYEQYF; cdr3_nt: TGTGCCACCAGCAGAGAAACAGGGGGCAGCTACGAGCAGTACTTC
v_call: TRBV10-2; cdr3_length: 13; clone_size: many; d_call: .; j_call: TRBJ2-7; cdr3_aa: CASSEVPRIEQYF; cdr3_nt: TGCGCCAGCAGTGAAGTGCCTCGAATCGAGCAGTACTTC